These T cell receptor beta chains were read from a single sample in a study of blood T cell repertoires in COVID-19. Only in-frame clones appear in the TCRdb table, and some are missing; sequencing was by immunoSEQ multiplex PCR. The repertoire has under 90,000 clones, 75% to 90% of them found once; the top ten carry approximately 16%. What was sequenced was peripheral blood. The receptor set was obtained from a woman older than 75 with active or convalescent COVID-19. The CDR3 runs from the conserved cysteine through the conserved F or W. Fields, in order: clone size, D gene, CDR3 length, V gene, J gene, CDR3 DNA, CDR3 protein. The D gene is left open where the match is weak. Clone size, where shown, is once, few, many, or a class for clones that have expanded.

.	.	12	TRBV18	TRBJ2-3	TGTGCCAGCTCACCGTCGGCAGATACGCAGTATTTT	CASSPSADTQYF
.	.	15	TRBV6-6	TRBJ1-5	TGTGCCAGCAGGCAACAGGGACAACTAAATCAGCCCCAGCATTTT	CASRQQGQLNQPQHF
.	.	12	TRBV7-9	TRBJ1-5	TGTGCCAGCAGCTTGGCGGATCAGCCCCAGCATTTT	CASSLADQPQHF
.	TRBD2	16	TRBV3-1/TRBV3-2	TRBJ2-3	TGTGCCAGCAGCCTCAATGGCGGGGGGCGCACAGATACGCAGTATTTT	CASSLNGGGRTDTQYF
.	.	12	TRBV5-6	TRBJ1-4	TGTGCCAGCAGTCACGGAAAGGGGTCTCTGTTTTTT	CASSHGKGSLFF
.	TRBD1	14	TRBV7-2	TRBJ2-3	TGTGCCAGCAGCCTAGGACAGGAAACAGATACGCAGTATTTT	CASSLGQETDTQYF
.	TRBD1	16	TRBV5-6	TRBJ1-6	TGTGCCAGCAGCTACGGACAGGCCAGCTATAATTCACCCCTCCACTTT	CASSYGQASYNSPLHF
.	.	16	TRBV2	TRBJ1-5	TGTGCCAGCAGTGAAAATGGAGGCGGGGGCAATCAGCCCCAGCATTTT	CASSENGGGGNQPQHF
once	.	15	TRBV10-3	TRBJ2-7	TGTGCCACCCAATGGGCTAGCACATCCTCCTACGAGCAGTACTTC	CATQWASTSSYEQYF
.	.	13	TRBV18	TRBJ2-5	TGTGCCAGCTCCCCCAGCCAGGGAGAGACCCAGTACTTC	CASSPSQGETQYF
.	TRBD2	17	TRBV10-3	TRBJ2-3	TGTGCCACCTCGAGACTAGCGGGGGCCTCTAGCACAGATACGCAGTATTTT	CATSRLAGASSTDTQYF
.	TRBD1	14	TRBV5-5	TRBJ1-2	TGTGCCAGCAGGCGGGACAGGCTGGTCTCTGGCTACACCTTC	CASRRDRLVSGYTF
.	.	15	TRBV24-1	TRBJ2-2	TGTGCCACCAGTGATGGCCAGGAGAACACCGGGGAGCTGTTTTTT	CATSDGQENTGELFF
.	.	13	TRBV10-2	TRBJ1-2	TGCGCCAGCAGTTTTACACCTAACTATGGCTACACCTTC	CASSFTPNYGYTF
.	TRBD1	17	TRBV23-1	TRBJ2-7	TGCGCCAGCAGTCAATCAGGGTCCGGGACAGGCCGCCCCGAGCAGTACTTC	CASSQSGSGTGRPEQYF
.	.	11	TRBV29-1	TRBJ2-3	TGCAGCGTTGAATCGTCAGATACGCAGTATTTT	CSVESSDTQYF
.	.	14	TRBV4-1	TRBJ1-4	TGCGCCAGCAGCTTCCGACAGACCAATGAAAAACTGTTTTTT	CASSFRQTNEKLFF
.	.	14	TRBV19	TRBJ1-1	TGTGCCAGTAGTCCTGGCCTCCTGGCCACTGAAGCTTTCTTT	CASSPGLLATEAFF
.	TRBD2	16	TRBV10-3	TRBJ2-3	TGTGCCATCAGTCTAGCGGGGGGCCTTAACACAGATACGCAGTATTTT	CAISLAGGLNTDTQYF
few	.	15	TRBV11-2	TRBJ2-1	TGTGCCAGCAGTCCCACATGGGCGGGTGACAATGAGCAGTTCTTC	CASSPTWAGDNEQFF
.	.	15	TRBV7-7	TRBJ2-3	TGTGCTAGCAGCCCAGGGCAGGGGGGCGCAGATACGCAGTATTTT	CASSPGQGGADTQYF
many	TRBD2	17	TRBV5-1	TRBJ2-1	TGCGCCAGCAGCTTGGGCGGGACTAGCGGGTCATACAATGAGCAGTTCTTC	CASSLGGTSGSYNEQFF
.	TRBD2	16	TRBV9	TRBJ2-2	TGTGCCAGCAGCCAGACTAGCGGGGGGTACACCGGGGAGCTGTTTTTT	CASSQTSGGYTGELFF
.	TRBD1	14	TRBV5-6	TRBJ1-2	TGTGCCAGCAGCTTGGGACAGGGGAACTATGGCTACACCTTC	CASSLGQGNYGYTF
.	TRBD2	16	TRBV13	TRBJ2-1	TGTGCCAGCAGCGGGGGAGGACTAGCGGCCTACAATGAGCAGTTCTTC	CASSGGGLAAYNEQFF
.	.	13	TRBV10-3	TRBJ1-5	TGTGCCATCAGTGGGGGGGGCAATCAGCCCCAGCATTTT	CAISGGGNQPQHF
once	TRBD1	15	TRBV5-1	TRBJ2-7	TGCGCCAGCAGCCCAGGACAGGGGATAATGGTTGAGCAGTACTTC	CASSPGQGIMVEQYF
once	TRBD1	15	TRBV7-2	TRBJ1-6	TGTGCCAGCAGCTCAGACAGGGTCAGGAATTCACCCCTCCACTTT	CASSSDRVRNSPLHF
.	TRBD2	15	TRBV7-9	TRBJ2-1	TGTGCCAGCAGCTTACGCGGGGGGGCCGGTAATGAGCAGTTCTTC	CASSLRGGAGNEQFF
.	.	13	TRBV7-9	TRBJ1-5	TGTGCCAGCAGTCTAGGGGGAGATCAGCCCCAGCATTTT	CASSLGGDQPQHF
.	TRBD1	14	TRBV7-9	TRBJ1-5	TGTGCCAGCAGCCGACAGGGCGAACGCCAGCCCCAGCATTTT	CASSRQGERQPQHF
.	TRBD2	15	TRBV28	TRBJ2-3	TGTGCCAGCAGATCATCCGGGACTAGTGCAGATACGCAGTATTTT	CASRSSGTSADTQYF
.	.	15	TRBV5-5	TRBJ1-5	TGTGCCAGCAGCTTCGAGCCGGGGGTAAATCAGCCCCAGCATTTT	CASSFEPGVNQPQHF
.	.	19	TRBV19	TRBJ2-5	TGTGCCAGTAGTATTGAAATGATTCGGGGACTCCCATTCCGGGAGACCCAGTACTTC	CASSIEMIRGLPFRETQYF
few	.	15	TRBV2	TRBJ1-5	TGTGCCAGCAGAACGATGGGGGGAGTCGAACAGCCCCAGCATTTT	CASRTMGGVEQPQHF
.	.	14	TRBV7-9	TRBJ1-2	TGTGCCAGCAGCTTAGAATCGGTATACTATGGCTACACCTTC	CASSLESVYYGYTF
.	TRBD1	14	TRBV4-1	TRBJ1-1	TGCGCCAGCAGCAGCCAACAGGGGAACGCTGAAGCTTTCTTT	CASSSQQGNAEAFF
.	.	13	TRBV30	TRBJ1-6	TGTGCCTGGGGGGACAATTATAATTCACCCCTCCACTTT	CAWGDNYNSPLHF
once	.	12	TRBV6-5	TRBJ1-2	TGTGCCAGCAGGGACAGCATCTATGGCTACACCTTC	CASRDSIYGYTF
.	TRBD1	15	TRBV9	TRBJ1-5	TGTGCCAGCAGCGTCGGACAGGGCGGAAATCAGCCCCAGCATTTT	CASSVGQGGNQPQHF
few	TRBD1	13	TRBV3-1/TRBV3-2	TRBJ2-1	TGTGCCAGCAGCCCCGGACAGGGCGGTGAGCAGTTCTTC	CASSPGQGGEQFF